The entry that follows covers one T cell receptor (beta chain) sequence. Its antigen is not identified. These data come from a study of cytomegalovirus exposure and HLA in healthy donors. General observations from the study: In an earlier analysis, about 87% or about 30%: the productive usage of most TCR beta V segments. In presence/absence analyses, roughly uniform sequencing depth across donors was assumed. Later, TCR association rates were found to vary by HLA locus, highest for DRB1 and lowest for HLA-C. In a later analysis, a missense DCLRE1C variant was linked to TCR beta V- and J-gene trimming.

The PCR contained 60 Vbeta and 13 Jbeta primers. The method was immunoSEQ multiplex PCR; TCRdb's version includes in-frame clones alone and lacks a portion of them. The table shows 90,000 to 120,000 clones, with roughly 75% occurring only once. The V gene's germline CDR1 is SGHAT and CDR2 FQDESV (reference sequence). Unmatched junction bases numbered 12, after V lost 5 bases and J lost 6 bases. The CDR3 consists of 16 residues. The specimen was PBMCs. The TCR sequence derives from a male donor in good health and CMV-seropositive. The genes are TRBV11-1 and TRBJ2-3; 9 bases align to TRBD1. The CDR3 nucleotides read TGTGCCAGCAGCCAAGACCGTACAGGGGGCTCGGATACGCAGTATTTT. Its protein product is CASSQDRTGGSDTQYF.